The clone carrying this T cell receptor (beta chain) was recorded only once. The entry originates in a study of blood T cell repertoires in COVID-19. In the study overall: The analysed material was cDNA or gDNA that came from T cells, B-cell-depleted T cells, or PBMCs.

Germline loops: CDR1 KGHSH, CDR2 LQKENI. CDR3 length equals 16 residues. V dropped 2 bases and J dropped 4; count of bases not matched to a gene: 8. Assay used: immunoSEQ multiplex PCR; TCRdb lists only in-frame clones, some missing. The sample lists 200,000 to 300,000 clones, around 87% seen once, with around 5.1% in the top ten. The receptor was derived from a woman aged 60 to 75 with COVID-19, enrolled during active disease. The chain employs TRBV18 and TRBJ1-2; 9 bases agree with TRBD1. Specimen: peripheral blood. The CDR3 bases are TGTGCCAGCTCACCAGGGACAGGGTGGGCGTTCTATGGCTACACCTTC. Encoded protein: CASSPGTGWAFYGYTF. The entire variable domain, with the rest obtained from reference TRBV18 and TRBJ1-2, is as follows: NAGVMQNPRHLVRRRGQEARLRCSPMKGHSHVYWYRQLPEEGLKFMVYLQKENIIDESGMPKERFSAEFPKEGPSILRIQQVVRGDSAAYFCASSPGTGWAFYGYTFGSGTRLTVV.